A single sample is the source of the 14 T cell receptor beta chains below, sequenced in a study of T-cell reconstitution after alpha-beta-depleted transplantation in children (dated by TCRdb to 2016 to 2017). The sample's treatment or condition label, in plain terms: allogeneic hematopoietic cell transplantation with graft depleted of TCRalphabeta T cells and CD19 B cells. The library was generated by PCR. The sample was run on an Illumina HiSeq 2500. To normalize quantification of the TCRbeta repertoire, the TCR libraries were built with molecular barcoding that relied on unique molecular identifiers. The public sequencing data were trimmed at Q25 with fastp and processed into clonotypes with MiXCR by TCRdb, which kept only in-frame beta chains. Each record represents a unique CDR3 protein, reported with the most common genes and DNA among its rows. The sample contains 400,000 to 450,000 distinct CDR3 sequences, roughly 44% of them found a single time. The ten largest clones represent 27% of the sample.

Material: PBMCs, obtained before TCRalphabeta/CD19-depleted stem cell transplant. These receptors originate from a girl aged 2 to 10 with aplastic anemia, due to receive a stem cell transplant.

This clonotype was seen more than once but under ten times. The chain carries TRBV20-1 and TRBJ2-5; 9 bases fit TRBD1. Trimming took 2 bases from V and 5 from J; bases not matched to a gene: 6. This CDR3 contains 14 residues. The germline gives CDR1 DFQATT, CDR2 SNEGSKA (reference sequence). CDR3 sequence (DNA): TGCAGTGCTAGAATACAGGGGGCGCGTGAGACCCAGTACTTC. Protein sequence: CSARIQGARETQYF.

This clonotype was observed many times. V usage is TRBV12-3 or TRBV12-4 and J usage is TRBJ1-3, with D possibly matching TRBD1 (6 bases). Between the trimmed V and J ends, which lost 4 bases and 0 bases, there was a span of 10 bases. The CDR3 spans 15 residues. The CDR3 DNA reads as TGTGCCAGCAGTTCAGGACAGCTCTCTGGAAACACCATATATTTT. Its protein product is CASSSGQLSGNTIYF.

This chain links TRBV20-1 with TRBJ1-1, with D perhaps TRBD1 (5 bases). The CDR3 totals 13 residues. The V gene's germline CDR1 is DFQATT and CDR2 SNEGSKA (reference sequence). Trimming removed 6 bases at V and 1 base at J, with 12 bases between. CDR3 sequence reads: CSAAGPRNTEAFF. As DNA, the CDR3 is TGCAGTGCAGCGGGACCCCGGAACACTGAAGCTTTCTTT.

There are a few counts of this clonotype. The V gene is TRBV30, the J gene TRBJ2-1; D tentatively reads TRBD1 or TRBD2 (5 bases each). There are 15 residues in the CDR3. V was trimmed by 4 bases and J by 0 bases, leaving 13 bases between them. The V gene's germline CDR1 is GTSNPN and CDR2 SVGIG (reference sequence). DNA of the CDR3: TGTGCCTGGACCATCGGGGCAGTCTCCTACAATGAGCAGTTCTTC. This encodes CAWTIGAVSYNEQFF.

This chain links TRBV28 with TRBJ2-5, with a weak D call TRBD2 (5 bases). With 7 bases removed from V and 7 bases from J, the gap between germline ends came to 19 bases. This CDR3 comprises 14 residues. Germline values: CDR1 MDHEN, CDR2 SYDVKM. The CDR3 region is CASTGGQVSATQYF. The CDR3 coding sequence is TGTGCCAGCACTGGCGGGCAGGTTTCCGCGACCCAGTACTTC.

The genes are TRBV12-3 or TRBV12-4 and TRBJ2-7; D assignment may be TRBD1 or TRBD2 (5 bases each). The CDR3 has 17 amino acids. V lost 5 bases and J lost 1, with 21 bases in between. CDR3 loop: CASSANLGRDGSYEQYF. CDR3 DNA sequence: TGTGCCAGCAGTGCAAACCTGGGCCGGGACGGATCCTACGAGCAGTACTTC.

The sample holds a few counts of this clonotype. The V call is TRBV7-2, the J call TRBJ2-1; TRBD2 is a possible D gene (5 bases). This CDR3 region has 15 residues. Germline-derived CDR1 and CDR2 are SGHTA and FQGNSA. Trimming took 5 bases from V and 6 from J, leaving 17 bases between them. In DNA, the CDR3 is TGTGCCAGCAGCCGGACTCTCCTTGGCGCCAATGAGCAGTTCTTC. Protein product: CASSRTLLGANEQFF.

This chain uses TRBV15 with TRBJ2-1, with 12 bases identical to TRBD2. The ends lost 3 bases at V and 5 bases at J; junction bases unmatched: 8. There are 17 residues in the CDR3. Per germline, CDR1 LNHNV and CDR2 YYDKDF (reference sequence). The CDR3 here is CATSSGWTSGNNNEQFF. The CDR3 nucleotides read TGTGCCACCAGCAGTGGGTGGACTAGCGGGAACAACAATGAGCAGTTCTTC. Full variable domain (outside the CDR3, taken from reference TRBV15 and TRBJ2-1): DAMVIQNPRYQVTQFGKPVTLSCSQTLNHNVMYWYQQKSSQAPKLLFHYYDKDFNNEADTPDNFQSRRPNTSFCFLDIRSPGLGDTAMYLCATSSGWTSGNNNEQFFGPGTRLTVL.

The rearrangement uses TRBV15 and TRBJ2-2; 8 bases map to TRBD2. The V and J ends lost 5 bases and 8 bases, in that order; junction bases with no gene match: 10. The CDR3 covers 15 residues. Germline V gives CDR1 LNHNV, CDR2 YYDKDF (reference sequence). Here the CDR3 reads CATSQAGGAAGELFF. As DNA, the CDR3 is TGTGCCACCAGCCAGGCCGGGGGGGCCGCGGGGGAGCTGTTTTTT. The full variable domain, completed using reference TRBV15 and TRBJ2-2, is DAMVIQNPRYQVTQFGKPVTLSCSQTLNHNVMYWYQQKSSQAPKLLFHYYDKDFNNEADTPDNFQSRRPNTSFCFLDIRSPGLGDTAMYLCATSQAGGAAGELFFGEGSRLTVL.

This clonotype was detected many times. The CDR3 here is CASSLGSNTEAFF. The DNA of the CDR3 is TGCGCCAGCAGCTTGGGCAGTAACACTGAAGCTTTCTTT. The J gene is TRBJ1-1, the V gene TRBV5-1; D is unresolved. V lost 0 bases, J lost 2 bases, and 5 bases lay in between. The CDR3 totals 13 residues. Germline V CDR1 and CDR2: SGHRS, YFSETQ.

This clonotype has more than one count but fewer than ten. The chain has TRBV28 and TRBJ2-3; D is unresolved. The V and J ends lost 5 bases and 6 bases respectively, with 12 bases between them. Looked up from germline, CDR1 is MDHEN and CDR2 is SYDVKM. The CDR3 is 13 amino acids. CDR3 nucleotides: TGTGCCAGCAGTCCCCCCCAGTTGGATACGCAGTATTTT. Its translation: CASSPPQLDTQYF.

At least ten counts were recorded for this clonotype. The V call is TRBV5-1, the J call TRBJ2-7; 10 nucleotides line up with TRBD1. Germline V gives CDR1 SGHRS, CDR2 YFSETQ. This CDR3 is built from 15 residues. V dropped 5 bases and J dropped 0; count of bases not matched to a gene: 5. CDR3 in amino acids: CASSPRTGGSYEQYF. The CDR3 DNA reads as TGCGCCAGCAGTCCTCGGACAGGGGGCTCCTACGAGCAGTACTTC. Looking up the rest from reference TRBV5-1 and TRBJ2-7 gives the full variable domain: KAGVTQTPRYLIKTRGQQVTLSCSPISGHRSVSWYQQTPGQGLQFLFEYFSETQRNKGNFPGRFSGRQFSNSRSEMNVSTLELGDSALYLCASSPRTGGSYEQYFGPGTRLTVT.

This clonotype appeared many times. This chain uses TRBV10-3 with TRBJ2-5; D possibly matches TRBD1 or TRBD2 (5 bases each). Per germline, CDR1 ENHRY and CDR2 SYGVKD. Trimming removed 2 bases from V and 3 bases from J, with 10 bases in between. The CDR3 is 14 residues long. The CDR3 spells CAISERGTEETQYF. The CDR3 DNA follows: TGTGCCATCAGTGAGCGTGGGACGGAAGAGACCCAGTACTTC.

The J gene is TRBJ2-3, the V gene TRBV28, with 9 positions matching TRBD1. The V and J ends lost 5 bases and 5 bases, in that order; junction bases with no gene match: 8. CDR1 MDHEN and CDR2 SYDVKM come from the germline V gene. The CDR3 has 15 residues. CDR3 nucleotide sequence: TGTGCCAGCAGTCCACCGGGACAGGGCGAAGATACGCAGTATTTT. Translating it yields CASSPPGQGEDTQYF.